This TCR beta chain was retrieved from a study of blood T cell repertoires in COVID-19. Only in-frame clones appear in the TCRdb table, and some are missing; sequencing was by immunoSEQ multiplex PCR. The table shows 200,000 to 250,000 clones, with roughly 80% occurring only once. This sequence originates from a woman of 80 years or more with acute or convalescent COVID-19. Sequencing was performed on peripheral blood.

The chain's CDR3 is CASSPTADNEQFF. CDR3 DNA sequence: TGTGCCAGCAGCCCAACAGCGGACAATGAGCAGTTCTTC. The chain uses TRBV3-1 (or the pseudogene TRBV3-2) and TRBJ2-1, with a possible D match to TRBD2 (5 bases). V gave up 4 bases and J gave up 5 bases, with 9 bases separating them. The CDR3 runs to 13 residues. In germline, CDR1 is LGHDT, CDR2 YNNKEL (reference sequence).